The clone carrying this T cell receptor (beta chain) showed up just a few times. The antigen remains unidentified. With 60 Vbeta and 13 Jbeta primers, the PCR was carried out. The protocol was immunoSEQ multiplex PCR, while the TCRdb copy is restricted to in-frame clones and leaves out a portion. The data hold 65,000 to 85,000 clones, with 70% to 80% observed a single time. This record belongs to a study of cytomegalovirus exposure and HLA in healthy donors. Overall study results and limits: Previous analysis showed most TCR beta V segments were productive about 87% or about 30% of the time. The authors listed approximately 150 TCR beta chains as cytomegalovirus-associated.

The CDR3 loop spans 16 amino acids. Germline V gene lookup returns CDR1 LNHNV and CDR2 YYDKDF (reference sequence). Unmatched junction bases numbered 14, after V lost 6 bases and J lost 7 bases. Sequencing input: PBMCs. This sequence was found in a middle-aged man in good health and CMV-seropositive. The chain employs TRBV15 and TRBJ2-1, with 8 bases aligning to TRBD1. The CDR3 here is CATSSAGGIKYNEQFF. The DNA of the CDR3 is TGTGCCACCAGTTCGGCAGGGGGCATAAAATATAATGAGCAGTTCTTC.